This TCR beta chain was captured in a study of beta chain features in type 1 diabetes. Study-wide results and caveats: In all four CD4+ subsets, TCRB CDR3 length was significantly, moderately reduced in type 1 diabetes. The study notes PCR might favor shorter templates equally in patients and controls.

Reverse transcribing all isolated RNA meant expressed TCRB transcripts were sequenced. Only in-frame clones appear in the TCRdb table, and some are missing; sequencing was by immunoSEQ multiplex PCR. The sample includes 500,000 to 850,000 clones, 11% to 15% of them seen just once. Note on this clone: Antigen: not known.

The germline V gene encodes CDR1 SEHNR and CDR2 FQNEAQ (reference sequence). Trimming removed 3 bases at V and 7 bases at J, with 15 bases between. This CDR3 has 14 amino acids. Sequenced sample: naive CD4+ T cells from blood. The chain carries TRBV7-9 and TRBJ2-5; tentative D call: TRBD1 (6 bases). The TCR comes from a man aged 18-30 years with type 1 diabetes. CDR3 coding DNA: TGTGCCAGCAGCTTGGGACAAACGCCAGGGACCCAGTACTTC. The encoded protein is CASSLGQTPGTQYF. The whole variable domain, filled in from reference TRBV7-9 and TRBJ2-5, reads DTGVSQNPRHKITKRGQNVTFRCDPISEHNRLYWYRQTLGQGPEFLTYFQNEAQLEKSRLLSDRFSAERPKGSFSTLEIQRTEQGDSAMYLCASSLGQTPGTQYFGPGTRLLVL.